Listed below are T cell receptor beta chains from one sample, sequenced in a study of cytomegalovirus exposure and HLA in healthy donors. The assay was immunoSEQ multiplex PCR, and TCRdb's table has in-frame clones only and misses some. The data contain around 150,000 clones, 60% to 80% of them singletons. The sample was PBMCs. These receptors all stem from a male donor in good health and CMV-seronegative. Each CDR3 is given with its conserved first and last residue. D genes are given only for firm matches. Expanded clones are given a class, and other clones once, few, many or no size at all.

cdr3_nt,cdr3_aa,j_call,clone_size,v_call,d_call
TGTGCCAGCAGTTTATCCAGAGGGAGCAATCAGCCCCAGCATTTT,CASSLSRGSNQPQHF,TRBJ1-5,-,TRBV27,-
TGTGCCAGCAGTGATTGGGGCAGGGGGTACGAGCAGTACTTC,CASSDWGRGYEQYF,TRBJ2-7,-,TRBV6-1,TRBD1
TGTGCCAGCAGTATGACAGGGGGGATCACTGAAGCTTTCTTT,CASSMTGGITEAFF,TRBJ1-1,-,TRBV5-6,TRBD1
TGCGCCAGCAGCCAATTTTCCGAACTCAATGAGCAGTTCTTC,CASSQFSELNEQFF,TRBJ2-1,-,TRBV4-1,-
TGTGCCAGCAGTTACTCGCGGGGGGCAGATACGCAGTATTTT,CASSYSRGADTQYF,TRBJ2-3,-,TRBV6-6,TRBD2
TGTGCCAGTACTGGTCCGGGGTATAGCAATCAGCCCCAGCATTTT,CASTGPGYSNQPQHF,TRBJ1-5,-,TRBV19,-
TGCGCCAGCAGCTTTGTTAGCGGGGGAAACACTGAAGCTTTCTTT,CASSFVSGGNTEAFF,TRBJ1-1,-,TRBV5-1,-
TGTGCTAGCAGCGTAGCGGGGGGATACAATGAGCAGTTCTTC,CASSVAGGYNEQFF,TRBJ2-1,-,TRBV7-7,TRBD2
TGTGCCAGCAGTTCACAATTGCCCCGCACCTACGAGCAGTACTTC,CASSSQLPRTYEQYF,TRBJ2-7,-,TRBV6-5,-
TGTGCCAGCTCCCAAGGGGGACAGGCTGCGATGCAGTTCTTC,CASSQGGQAAMQFF,TRBJ2-1,-,TRBV9,TRBD1
TGTGCCAGCAGTATGACAGGGGCGGGCAATCAGCCCCAGCATTTT,CASSMTGAGNQPQHF,TRBJ1-5,-,TRBV6-6,TRBD1
TGCGCCAGCAACCCGACAGGGACTAGCTCCTACGAGCAGTACTTC,CASNPTGTSSYEQYF,TRBJ2-7,-,TRBV5-1,-
TGTGCCATCAGAGAAGACAGGGGGCGAGGCTACACCTTC,CAIREDRGRGYTF,TRBJ1-2,-,TRBV10-3,TRBD1
TGTGCCAGCAGTTTGCACAGGGCGTTCGGCTACACCTTC,CASSLHRAFGYTF,TRBJ1-2,-,TRBV27,-
TGTGCCAGTAGTGCCGGGACAGGGGTTCGGTATGGCTACACCTTC,CASSAGTGVRYGYTF,TRBJ1-2,-,TRBV19,TRBD1
TGTGCCAGAAGCTCCCGGACAGGGCCTTATGGCTACACCTTC,CARSSRTGPYGYTF,TRBJ1-2,-,TRBV5-3,TRBD1
TGCGCCAGCAGCCACCCTCGGGGGGCCCATGAAGGAAAACTGTTTTTT,CASSHPRGAHEGKLFF,TRBJ1-4,-,TRBV4-1,-
TGTGCCAGCAGCCCCGGGACAGGGGGCAACGACGAGCAGTACTTC,CASSPGTGGNDEQYF,TRBJ2-7,-,TRBV7-9,TRBD1
TGTGCCAGCAGTTTACCGGGACAGGGAATATCAGCTTTCTTT,CASSLPGQGISAFF,TRBJ1-1,-,TRBV6-1,TRBD1
TGTGCCAGCAGGAATTTTACAGGGGGGAGCTCCTACGAGCAGTACTTC,CASRNFTGGSSYEQYF,TRBJ2-7,once,TRBV27,TRBD1
TGTGCCAGCTCACCCGGACAGGGTATCAATCAGCCCCAGCATTTT,CASSPGQGINQPQHF,TRBJ1-5,-,TRBV18,TRBD1
TGTGCCAGCAGCCCTTCGCCTAGCGGAATAGATACGCAGTATTTT,CASSPSPSGIDTQYF,TRBJ2-3,-,TRBV9,TRBD2
TGTGCCAGTAGTATCGGGACTCGAAACGGGGATGGCTACACCTTC,CASSIGTRNGDGYTF,TRBJ1-2,-,TRBV19,-
TGTGCCAGCAGCTTGGGGGGGGCTAGCGGGGACATGTCGGAGCTGTTTTTT,CASSLGGASGDMSELFF,TRBJ2-2,once,TRBV5-4,TRBD2
TGTGCCAGCAGCCCAGGGACAGCCAATGAAAAACTGTTTTTT,CASSPGTANEKLFF,TRBJ1-4,-,TRBV7-9,TRBD1
TGTGCCAGCAGCTTAAGGGGCTTTACGGCTTTCTTT,CASSLRGFTAFF,TRBJ1-1,-,TRBV7-9,-
TGTGCCAGCAGCCCCGGGGGGATCTCTGGAAACACCATATATTTT,CASSPGGISGNTIYF,TRBJ1-3,-,TRBV6-6,-
TGTGCCAGCAGCTACGCGGGGGCCGAGCAGTACTTC,CASSYAGAEQYF,TRBJ2-7,-,TRBV5-6,-
TGTGCCAGCAGTGACCGGGGTAGCGGGGCCTACAATGAGCAGTTCTTC,CASSDRGSGAYNEQFF,TRBJ2-1,few,TRBV6-4,TRBD2
TGTGCCAGCTCCCCGGGACAGCATTCACCCCTCCACTTT,CASSPGQHSPLHF,TRBJ1-6,-,TRBV18,TRBD1
TGTGCCAGCAGCAAGACTAGCGGGGGTTCGGAGACCCAGTACTTC,CASSKTSGGSETQYF,TRBJ2-5,-,TRBV7-6,TRBD2